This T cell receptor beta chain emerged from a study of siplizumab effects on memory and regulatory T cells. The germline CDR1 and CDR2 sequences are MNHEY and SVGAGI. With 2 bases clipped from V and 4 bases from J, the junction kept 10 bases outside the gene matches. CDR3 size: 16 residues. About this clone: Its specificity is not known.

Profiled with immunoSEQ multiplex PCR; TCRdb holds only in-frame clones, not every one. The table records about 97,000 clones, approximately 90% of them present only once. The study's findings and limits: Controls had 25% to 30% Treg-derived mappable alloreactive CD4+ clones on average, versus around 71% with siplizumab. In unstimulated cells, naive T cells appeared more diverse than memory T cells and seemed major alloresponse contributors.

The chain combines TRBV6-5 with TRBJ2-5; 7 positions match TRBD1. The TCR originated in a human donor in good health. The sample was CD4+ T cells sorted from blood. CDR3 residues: CASSYTRQGSRETQYF. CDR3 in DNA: TGTGCCAGCAGTTACACCAGACAGGGATCCCGAGAGACCCAGTACTTC.